The 6 T cell receptor beta chains listed next were all sequenced from one sample in a study of shared clonotypes between healthy human individuals. Produced via immunoSEQ multiplex PCR; TCRdb's table is partial and in-frame only. Of 2 million to 2.5 million clones detected, roughly 95% appear once; the ten largest clones hold roughly 0.13%. Sequenced sample: naive CD4+ T cells sorted from blood. Subset denoted: CD45RA+ positively selected. These receptors originate from a man between 18 and 35 years old in good health.

The chain combines TRBV11-2 with TRBJ2-7; D is unclear. The length of the CDR3 is 13 residues. Germline V CDR1 and CDR2: SGHAT, FQNNGV. V was trimmed by 2 bases and J by 7 bases, leaving 12 bases between them. The CDR3 nucleotides read TGTGCCAGCAGCTTATTTGAGCGAGAGGAGCAGTACTTC. Its protein product is CASSLFEREEQYF.

The chain has TRBV5-4 and TRBJ1-1; possibly TRBD1 for D (5 bases). The CDR3 runs to 17 residues. Germline CDR1 is SGHNT and CDR2 is YYREEE (reference sequence). Trimming removed 1 base at V and 0 bases at J, with 16 bases between. This chain's CDR3 is CASSLSWAGLMNTEAFF. The CDR3 nucleotides are TGTGCCAGCAGCTTGAGTTGGGCAGGGCTTATGAACACTGAAGCTTTCTTT.

The V and J genes are TRBV6-5 and TRBJ1-4; TRBD1 matches 7 bases. This CDR3 has 15 residues. Germline lookup yields CDR1 MNHEY and CDR2 SVGAGI. V lost 6 bases and J lost 5; bases outside the gene matches: 9. CDR3 in DNA: TGTGCCAGCAGCTTGGGGCAGGGGGGGAATGAAAAACTGTTTTTT. This encodes CASSLGQGGNEKLFF.

Of note for this clone: Other nucleotide sequences from this sample produce the same CDR3. The genes are TRBV5-1 and TRBJ1-4, with 7 bases lining up with TRBD1. Germline values: CDR1 SGHRS, CDR2 YFSETQ. V dropped 0 bases and J dropped 1; count of bases not matched to a gene: 3. The CDR3 is made up of 16 amino acids. The CDR3 loop is CASSLGQGLTNEKLFF. The CDR3, as DNA: TGCGCCAGCAGCTTGGGACAGGGCTTAACTAATGAAAAACTGTTTTTT.

The J gene is TRBJ2-5, the V gene TRBV2, with D possibly TRBD2 on 6 matching bases. Germline CDR1 SNHLY, CDR2 FYNNEI. The V end lost 8 bases, the J end lost 2 bases, and 12 bases lay between the germline ends. The CDR3 sequence is 13 residues long. CDR3 bases: TGTGCCAGCTGTTTAGCGGTTCAAGAGACCCAGTACTTC. Protein sequence: CASCLAVQETQYF.

This clone was counted a few times. The rearrangement links TRBV28 to TRBJ1-1; D unresolved. V was trimmed by 6 bases and J by 9 bases, leaving 11 bases between them. The CDR3 is 11 amino acids. The germline CDR1 and CDR2 sequences are MDHEN and SYDVKM. CDR3 sequence (DNA): TGTGCCAGCAGCACAAAGGCACAAGCTTTCTTT. Translated, it gives CASSTKAQAFF.